This T cell receptor (beta chain) was identified in a study of neurological immune-mediated disorders. This clonotype was recorded many times. V lost 4 bases to trimming and J lost 1 base; unmatched junction nucleotides: 6. This CDR3 is 15 amino acids long. Germline CDR1 is LGHDT and CDR2 is YNNKEL (reference sequence). TCRdb passed the 5' RACE reads through MiXCR, listing each CDR3 protein once. The sample has around 30,000 distinct CDR3 sequences; about 4% are singletons. The specimen was CD4+ T cells from blood. The source of this sequence is a middle-aged woman in good health. The chain uses TRBV3-1 and TRBJ2-7; 8 bases agree with TRBD2. This CDR3 reads CASSPGGGQSYEQYF. CDR3 nucleotides: TGTGCCAGCAGCCCCGGGGGGGGACAATCCTACGAGCAGTACTTC.